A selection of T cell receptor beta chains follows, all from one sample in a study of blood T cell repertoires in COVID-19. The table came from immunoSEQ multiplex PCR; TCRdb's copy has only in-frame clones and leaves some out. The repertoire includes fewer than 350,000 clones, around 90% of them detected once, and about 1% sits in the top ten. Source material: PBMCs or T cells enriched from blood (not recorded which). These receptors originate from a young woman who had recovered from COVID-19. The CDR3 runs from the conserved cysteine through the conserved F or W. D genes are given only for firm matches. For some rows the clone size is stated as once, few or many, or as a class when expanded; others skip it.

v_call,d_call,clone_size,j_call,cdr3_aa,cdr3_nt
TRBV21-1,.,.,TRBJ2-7,CASSKGTAHYEQYF,TGTGCCAGCAGCAAAGGAACAGCCCATTACGAGCAGTACTTC
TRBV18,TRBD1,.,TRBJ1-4,CASSQPGQGGEKLFF,TGTGCCAGCTCACAACCGGGACAGGGGGGTGAAAAACTGTTTTTT
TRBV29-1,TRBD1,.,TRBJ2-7,CSVVTGDSYEQYF,TGCAGCGTTGTAACAGGGGATTCCTACGAGCAGTACTTC
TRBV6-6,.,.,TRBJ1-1,CASSATGNTEAFF,TGTGCCAGCAGTGCAACCGGGAACACTGAAGCTTTCTTT
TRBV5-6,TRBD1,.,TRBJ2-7,CASSFRGREYYEQYF,TGTGCCAGCAGCTTCAGGGGGCGAGAGTACTACGAGCAGTACTTC
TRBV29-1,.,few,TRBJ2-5,CSVLRGNQETQYF,TGCAGCGTGCTCCGGGGGAACCAAGAGACCCAGTACTTC
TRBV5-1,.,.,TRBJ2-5,CASSLRQYQETQYF,TGCGCCAGCAGCTTGAGACAGTACCAAGAGACCCAGTACTTC
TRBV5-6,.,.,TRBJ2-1,CASSGTGSSEQFF,TGTGCCAGCAGCGGAACAGGGAGTAGTGAGCAGTTCTTC
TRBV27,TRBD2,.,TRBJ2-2,CASSTRTSGTPGELFF,TGTGCCAGCAGTACACGGACTAGCGGAACACCCGGGGAGCTGTTTTTT
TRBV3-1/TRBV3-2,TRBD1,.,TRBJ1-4,CASSQGQGYYEKLFF,TGTGCCAGCAGCCAGGGACAGGGATATTATGAAAAACTGTTTTTT
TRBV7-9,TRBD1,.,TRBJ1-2,CASSPTGTEYGYTF,TGTGCCAGCAGCCCCACCGGGACAGAATATGGCTACACCTTC
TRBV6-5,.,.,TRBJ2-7,CASSFTGLQSYEQYF,TGTGCCAGCAGTTTTACGGGACTGCAGAGCTACGAGCAGTACTTC
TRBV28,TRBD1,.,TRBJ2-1,CASSFSYTDRGTGNEQFF,TGTGCCAGCAGTTTTTCTTACACGGACAGGGGGACGGGGAATGAGCAGTTCTTC
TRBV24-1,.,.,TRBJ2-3,CATGEQGSTDTQYF,TGTGCCACCGGGGAACAGGGAAGCACAGATACGCAGTATTTT
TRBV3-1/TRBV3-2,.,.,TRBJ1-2,CASSQGTAYGYTF,TGTGCCAGCAGCCAAGGGACAGCCTATGGCTACACCTTC
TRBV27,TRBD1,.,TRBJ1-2,CASSLGTGSYGYTF,TGTGCCAGCAGTTTAGGGACAGGGTCCTATGGCTACACCTTC
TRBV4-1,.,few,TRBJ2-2,CASSQSSGHAGSWSGELFF,TGCGCCAGCAGCCAATCCTCCGGGCATGCCGGGAGTTGGTCCGGGGAGCTGTTTTTT
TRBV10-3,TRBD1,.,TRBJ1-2,CAIKTTGTPPNGYGYTF,TGTGCCATCAAAACGACAGGGACCCCCCCTAACGGCTATGGCTACACCTTC